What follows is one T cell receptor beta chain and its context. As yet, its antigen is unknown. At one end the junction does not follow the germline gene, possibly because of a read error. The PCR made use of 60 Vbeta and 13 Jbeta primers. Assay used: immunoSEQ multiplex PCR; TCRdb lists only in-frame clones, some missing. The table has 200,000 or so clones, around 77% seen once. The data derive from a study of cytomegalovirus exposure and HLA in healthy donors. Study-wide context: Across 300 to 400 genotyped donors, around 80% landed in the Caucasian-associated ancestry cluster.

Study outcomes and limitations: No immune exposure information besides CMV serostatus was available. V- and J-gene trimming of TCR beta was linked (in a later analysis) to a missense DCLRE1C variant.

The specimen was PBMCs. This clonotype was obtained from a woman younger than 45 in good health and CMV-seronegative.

This chain's CDR3 is CASSATKNYGYPF. The CDR3 bases are TGTGCCAGCAGCGCCACAAAAAACTATGGCTACCCCTTC. V and J are TRBV9 and TRBJ1-2; D not certain. CDR3 length: 13 amino acids. The germline CDR1 and CDR2 sequences are SGDLS and YYNGEE. Drawing the rest from reference TRBV9 and TRBJ1-2, the complete variable domain is DSGVTQTPKHLITATGQRVTLRCSPRSGDLSVYWYQQSLDQGLQFLIQYYNGEERAKGNILERFSAQQFPDLHSELNLSSLELGDSALYFCASSATKNYGYPFGSGTRLTVV.